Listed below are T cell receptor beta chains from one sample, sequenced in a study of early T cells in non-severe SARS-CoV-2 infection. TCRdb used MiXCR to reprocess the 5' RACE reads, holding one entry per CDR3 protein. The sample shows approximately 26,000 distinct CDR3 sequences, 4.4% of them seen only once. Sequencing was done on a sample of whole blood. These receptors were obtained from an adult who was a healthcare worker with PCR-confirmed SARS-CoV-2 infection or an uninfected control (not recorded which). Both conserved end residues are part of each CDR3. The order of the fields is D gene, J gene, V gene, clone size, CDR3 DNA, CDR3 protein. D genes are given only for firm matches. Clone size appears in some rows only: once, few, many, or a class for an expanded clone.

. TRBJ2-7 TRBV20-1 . TGCAGTGCTGACAGATCGGGCTATCTTACCTACGAGCAGTACTTC CSADRSGYLTYEQYF
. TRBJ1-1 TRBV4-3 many TGCGCCAGCAGCCAAGATGGGGTGTTTGGGGGATCGAACACTGAAGCTTTCTTT CASSQDGVFGGSNTEAFF
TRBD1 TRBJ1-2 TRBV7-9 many TGTGCCAGCAGCTTAACAGGGGAAAACTATGGCTACACCTTC CASSLTGENYGYTF
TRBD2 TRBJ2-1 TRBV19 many TGTGCCAGTAGGAGCGGGGCTAGCGGGAATGTGGAGCAGTTCTTC CASRSGASGNVEQFF
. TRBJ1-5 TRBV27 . TGTGCCAGCAGTTTTCGAGGGGCGGATCAGCCCCAGCATTTT CASSFRGADQPQHF
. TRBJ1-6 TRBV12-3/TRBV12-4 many TGTGCCAGCACCCAGAAGGGGGTAGGGAATTCACCCCTCCACTTT CASTQKGVGNSPLHF
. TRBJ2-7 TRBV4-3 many TGCGCCAGCAGCCAAGGAGTATCGGGCGGTTACTCCTACGAGCAGTACTTC CASSQGVSGGYSYEQYF
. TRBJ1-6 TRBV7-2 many TGTGCCAGCAGCTTAGGGCTCTGGGGGGTAGGTTCACCCCTCCACTTT CASSLGLWGVGSPLHF
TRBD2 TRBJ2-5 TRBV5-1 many TGCGCCAGCAGCTTGGCTAGCGGGAAAGAGACCCAGTACTTC CASSLASGKETQYF
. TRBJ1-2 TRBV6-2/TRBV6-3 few TGTGCCAGCAGAAGTAACCAGGGGAACTATGGCTACACCTTC CASRSNQGNYGYTF
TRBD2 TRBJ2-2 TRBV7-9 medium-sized TGTGCCAGCAGCTCCAACTTAGCGGGATCCGGGGAGCTGTTTTTT CASSSNLAGSGELFF
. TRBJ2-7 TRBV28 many TGTGCCAGCAGCCAATGGGGGGACAGCTACGAGCAGTACTTC CASSQWGDSYEQYF
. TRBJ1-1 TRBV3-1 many TGTGCCAGCAGCCCCCGGACGAACACTGAAGCTTTCTTT CASSPRTNTEAFF
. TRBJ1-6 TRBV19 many TGTGCCAGTAGAACGATGGGGAATTCACCCCTCCACTTT CASRTMGNSPLHF
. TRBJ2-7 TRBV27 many TGTGCCAGCAGAATCGGACCGGCGGCGGGTGTTAACGAGCAGTACTTC CASRIGPAAGVNEQYF
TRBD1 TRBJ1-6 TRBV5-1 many TGCGCCAGCAGCCGGGGGACAGCTAATTCACCCCTCCACTTT CASSRGTANSPLHF
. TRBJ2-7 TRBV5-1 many TGCGCCAGCAGCTTGGTCGGGACCTCCTACGAGCAGTACTTC CASSLVGTSYEQYF
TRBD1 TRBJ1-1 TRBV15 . TGTGCCACCAGCAGAGAGGACAGGGGACCTGAAGCTTTCTTT CATSREDRGPEAFF
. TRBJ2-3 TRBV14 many TGTGCCAGCAGCCGTGAACAGTTCACAGATACGCAGTATTTT CASSREQFTDTQYF
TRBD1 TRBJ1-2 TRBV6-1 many TGTGCCAGCAAGGACAGGGGGCTCGGCTACACCTTC CASKDRGLGYTF
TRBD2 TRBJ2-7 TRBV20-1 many TGCAGTGCTTCCGGACTAGCGGCCTACGAGCAGTACTTC CSASGLAAYEQYF
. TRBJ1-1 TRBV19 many TGTGCCAGTAGTAGGGGGATAGGGGCCACTGAAGCTTTCTTT CASSRGIGATEAFF
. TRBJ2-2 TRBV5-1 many TGCGCCAGCAGCTTGCGTCCAGATCCCACCGGGGAGCTGTTTTTT CASSLRPDPTGELFF
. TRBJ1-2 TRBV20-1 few TGCAGCCGCAGGGGAGTGGACTATGGCTACACCTTC CSRRGVDYGYTF
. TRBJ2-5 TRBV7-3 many TGTGCCAGCAGCTTACGGGTACAAGAGACCCAGTACTTC CASSLRVQETQYF
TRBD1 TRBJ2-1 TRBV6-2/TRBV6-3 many TGTGCCAGCAAAACAGGGGGCGGGAATTACTACAATGAGCAGTTCTTC CASKTGGGNYYNEQFF
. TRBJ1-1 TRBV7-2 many TGTGCCAGCAGCTTACCCCGACCGAACACTGAAGCTTTCTTT CASSLPRPNTEAFF
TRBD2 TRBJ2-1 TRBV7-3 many TGTGCCAGCAGCACCAGTCAGGCGGGAGGGTATGGCGATGAGCAGTTCTTC CASSTSQAGGYGDEQFF
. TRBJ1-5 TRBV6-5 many TGTGCCAGCAGTTACTCGGCAGGGGTCGGTCAGCCCCAGCATTTT CASSYSAGVGQPQHF
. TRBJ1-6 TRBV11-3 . TGTGCCAGCAGCCCGGGGGGGAGGTCACCCCTCCACTTT CASSPGGRSPLHF
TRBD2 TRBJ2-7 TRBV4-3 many TGCGCCAGCAGCCAAGATGGCCCCTTGACTAGCGGCTCCTACGAGCAGTACTTC CASSQDGPLTSGSYEQYF